One and the same sample provided the 10 T cell receptor beta chains below, sequenced in a study of beta chain features in type 1 diabetes (dated by TCRdb to 2016 to 2019). Library preparation used the immunoSEQ multiplex PCR assay. The entire amount of isolated RNA was reverse transcribed using the High Capacity cDNA Reverse Transcription Kit, so the sequenced TCRB transcripts were expressed ones. The immuneACCESS repertoire file appears here via TCRdb, limited to in-frame rearrangements. These files lack a portion of the clones; in checked studies, under half of the deficit traces to unresolved V genes, and the cause of the others is not known. The sample profile shows fewer than 900,000 clones; 17% of them were found once. The ten largest make up 0.023% of the sample. The source material was naive CD4+ T cells from blood. The meaning of the sample's cell subset or site label: true naive CD4+ T cells. The origin of the receptors is a woman between 18 and 30 years old in good health.

This clone was detected only a few times. The rearrangement links TRBV7-2 to TRBJ1-4, with TRBD1 matching over 7 bases. The V and J ends lost 5 bases and 7 bases, in that order; junction bases with no gene match: 7. From germline, CDR1 is SGHTA and CDR2 FQGNSA. The CDR3 covers 14 residues. In DNA, the CDR3 is TGTGCCAGCAGCACGCGACAGGGAGGTGAAAAACTGTTTTTT. Amino acid sequence: CASSTRQGGEKLFF.

This clone was picked up a small number of times. The chain joins TRBV7-2 to TRBJ2-3; D possibly corresponds to TRBD2 (6 bases). Trimming took off 1 base at V and 1 base at J, with 9 bases between the two ends. The CDR3 has 15 residues. CDR1 is SGHTA and CDR2 is FQGNSA in the germline V gene. In nucleotides, the CDR3 is TGTGCCAGCAGCTTAGGCGGGATTGGCACAGATACGCAGTATTTT. Amino acids: CASSLGGIGTDTQYF.

As concerns this clone: This CDR3 is also generated by other DNA sequences in the sample. This rearrangement joins TRBV18 to TRBJ2-7; 7 bases agree with TRBD2. The V gene end was trimmed by 3 bases and the J gene end by 5 bases; junction bases not matched to a gene: 1. The CDR3 runs 12 residues. From germline, CDR1 is KGHSH and CDR2 LQKENI. Written as DNA, the CDR3 is TGTGCCAGCTCACCTGGGGGGGACGAGCAGTACTTC. Amino acids: CASSPGGDEQYF.

This clone turned up a few times. The chain couples TRBV4-2 to TRBJ2-1; D is possibly TRBD2 (7 bases). Trimming stripped 3 bases from V and 5 bases from J, with 17 bases between. Germline CDR1 reads LGHNA; CDR2 reads YNFKEQ. CDR3 length: 16 residues. CDR3 DNA sequence: TGTGCCAGCAGCCATTTCGGCGGGGGCCTTGACAATGAGCAGTTCTTC. This translates into CASSHFGGGLDNEQFF.

The genes are TRBV9 and TRBJ2-3; the D gene is possibly TRBD2 (6 bases). Germline CDR1 is SGDLS and CDR2 is YYNGEE. The CDR3 length is 15 residues. With 7 bases removed from V and 0 bases from J, the gap between germline ends came to 15 bases. The CDR3 loop is CASALSGRSTDTQYF. The CDR3 DNA follows: TGTGCCAGCGCGCTTAGCGGACGGAGCACAGATACGCAGTATTTT.

This chain uses TRBV7-9 with TRBJ2-1, with 10 nucleotides matching TRBD2. The CDR3 length is 17 residues. After removal of 1 base from V and 7 bases from J, the junction contained 10 bases not matched to a gene. Germline CDR1 is SEHNR and CDR2 is FQNEAQ (reference sequence). CDR3 DNA sequence: TGTGCCAGCAGCTTAGGGAACCTAGCGGGAGTGTGGAATGAGCAGTTCTTC. Amino acid sequence: CASSLGNLAGVWNEQFF. Full variable domain (remainder filled in from reference TRBV7-9 and TRBJ2-1): DTGVSQNPRHKITKRGQNVTFRCDPISEHNRLYWYRQTLGQGPEFLTYFQNEAQLEKSRLLSDRFSAERPKGSFSTLEIQRTEQGDSAMYLCASSLGNLAGVWNEQFFGPGTRLTVL.

The chain combines TRBV28 with TRBJ2-7, with TRBD1 matching 7 bases. The germline V gene has CDR1 MDHEN and CDR2 SYDVKM. The V and J ends lost 5 bases and 5 bases, in that order; junction bases with no gene match: 18. This CDR3 spans 17 amino acids. The DNA of the CDR3 is TGTGCCAGCAGTCGACTAAACTCAGGGGGAATCCCAAACGAGCAGTACTTC. Its translation: CASSRLNSGGIPNEQYF.

V and J are TRBV11-2 and TRBJ1-5; 7 bases are a match to TRBD1. V trimming: 0 bases; J trimming: 7 bases; junction bases outside the gene matches: 3. Looked up from germline, CDR1 is SGHAT and CDR2 is FQNNGV. This CDR3 region has 14 residues. In nucleotides, the CDR3 is TGTGCCAGCAGCTTAGACAGGGGGGGACAGCCCCAGCATTTT. Protein product: CASSLDRGGQPQHF.

A remark on this clone: This specimen includes other DNA sequences encoding the same CDR3. The V call is TRBV5-1, the J call TRBJ2-1, with 8 bases identical to TRBD2. V dropped 2 bases and J dropped 3; count of bases not matched to a gene: 4. CDR1 is SGHRS, CDR2 YFSETQ, per germline. The CDR3 consists of 15 residues. The CDR3 coding sequence is TGCGCCAGCAGCTTAGTAGCGGGAAGCTACAATGAGCAGTTCTTC. Encoded protein: CASSLVAGSYNEQFF.

A few counts support this clone. This chain uses TRBV28 with TRBJ2-1, with 12 nucleotides matching TRBD2. CDR1 is MDHEN and CDR2 is SYDVKM in the germline V gene. V was clipped by 3 bases and J by 6 bases; unmatched bases: 6. This CDR3 has 16 residues. CDR3 sequence reads: CASSLVGLAGINEQFF. The CDR3 DNA is TGTGCCAGCAGTTTGGTCGGACTAGCGGGAATCAATGAGCAGTTCTTC.